The source of this T cell receptor beta chain is a study of monozygotic twins with inflammatory bowel disease. TCRdb re-called the 5' RACE reads and catalogs CDR3 proteins one per entry, DNA excluded. Reported are about 210,000 distinct CDR3 sequences; the ten largest clones contain 1.5% to 2%. The CDR3 covers 15 residues. Germline V CDR1 and CDR2: LGHDT, YNNKEL (reference sequence). The rearrangement joins TRBV3-1 to TRBJ1-3; TCRdb's D call of TRBD1 is untestable without DNA. Sequences were obtained from blood. This receptor was identified in a human donor with ulcerative colitis or Crohn's disease, or a healthy co-twin of an affected twin (not recorded which). CDR3: CASSQGGVAGNTIYF. Full variable domain (remainder filled in from reference TRBV3-1 and TRBJ1-3): DTAVSQTPKYLVTQMGNDKSIKCEQNLGHDTMYWYKQDSKKFLKIMFSYNNKELIINETVPNRFSPKSPDKAHLNLHINSLELGDSAVYFCASSQGGVAGNTIYFGEGSWLTVV.